The 26 T cell receptor beta chains listed next were all sequenced from one sample in a study of breast tumors, draining lymph nodes, adjacent tissues (dated by TCRdb to about 2016). Lymph node samples came from the axillary draining lymph nodes of breast cancer patients. Receptors were amplified or captured by multiplex PCR. TCRdb lists the instrument as Illumina HiSeq 2000. In-frame beta chains were kept once TCRdb had trimmed the public reads at Q25 with fastp and called clones with MiXCR. Identical CDR3 protein sequences are pooled into one entry, listed with their most common genes and DNA. The sample table holds 200,000 or so distinct CDR3 sequences, of which 25% to 40% were seen once. The ten largest account for 4.3% of the sample. The sample taken for sequencing was axillary lymph node tissue. These receptors all come from a female donor with breast cancer. Some clones in this sample may be carry-over from other donors' samples.

This clonotype was detected many times. The chain couples TRBV24-1 to TRBJ2-2, with 14 bases that match TRBD2. Per germline, CDR1 KGHDR and CDR2 SFDVKD. This CDR3 region has 19 residues. V shed 4 bases, J shed 0 bases, and the junction held 6 bases outside the gene matches. As DNA, the CDR3 is TGTGCCACCAGTGACCCTCGACTAGCGGGGGGGTCGAACACCGGGGAGCTGTTTTTT. This sequence encodes CATSDPRLAGGSNTGELFF.

On this clonotype itself: This clone may be a read error of a much larger clone one base away. DNA for the CDR3: TGTGCCAGTAGTATGGCAGGACTAGCGGGGGGACGGAACACCGGGGAGCTGTTTTTT. Residues: CASSMAGLAGGRNTGELFF. The V call is TRBV19, the J call TRBJ2-2, with 14 bases fitting TRBD2. Trimming cost V 3 bases and J 1 base; bases outside gene matches: 7. From germline, CDR1 is LNHDA and CDR2 SQIVND (reference sequence). The CDR3 runs 19 residues. The whole variable domain, remainder taken from reference TRBV19 and TRBJ2-2, is DGGITQSPKYLFRKEGQNVTLSCEQNLNHDAMYWYRQDPGQGLRLIYYSQIVNDFQKGDIAEGYSVSREKKESFPLTVTSAQKNPTAFYLCASSMAGLAGGRNTGELFFGEGSRLTVL.

This clonotype was found many times. The rearrangement links TRBV9 to TRBJ2-2; 10 positions match TRBD2. With V trimmed by 0 bases and J by 6 bases, 8 bases remained unmatched. The germline V gene has CDR1 SGDLS and CDR2 YYNGEE. This CDR3 region has 17 residues. CDR3 residues: CASSVGGLAGAAGELFF. In nucleotides, the CDR3 is TGTGCCAGCAGCGTAGGAGGGCTAGCGGGAGCCGCCGGGGAGCTGTTTTTT. The full variable domain, rest sourced from reference TRBV9 and TRBJ2-2, is DSGVTQTPKHLITATGQRVTLRCSPRSGDLSVYWYQQSLDQGLQFLIQYYNGEERAKGNILERFSAQQFPDLHSELNLSSLELGDSALYFCASSVGGLAGAAGELFFGEGSRLTVL.

The chain employs TRBV20-1 and TRBJ1-5, with 9 nucleotides matching TRBD1. CDR3 length: 15 amino acids. Germline CDR1 reads DFQATT; CDR2 reads SNEGSKA (reference sequence). V was clipped by 3 bases and J by 7 bases; unmatched bases: 10. The CDR3 DNA reads TGCAGTGCTAGGGGGACAGGGTCCTACGAGCAGCCCCAGCATTTT. Encoded protein: CSARGTGSYEQPQHF.

This clonotype was seen ten or more times. This CDR3 is CSATLRAGEFGEQFF. Here the CDR3 DNA reads TGCAGTGCTACCCTCCGGGCAGGGGAGTTCGGTGAGCAGTTCTTC. This rearrangement joins TRBV20-1 to TRBJ2-1; a possible D gene is TRBD1 (6 bases). This CDR3 has 15 residues. Germline loops: CDR1 DFQATT, CDR2 SNEGSKA (reference sequence). V was clipped by 4 bases and J by 9 bases, with 22 bases between them.

This rearrangement joins TRBV29-1 to TRBJ2-7; tentatively, D is TRBD2 (7 bases). V was cut by 6 bases and J by 6 bases, with 12 bases left in between. The CDR3 consists of 11 residues. The germline gives CDR1 SQVTM, CDR2 ANQGSEA. The CDR3 region has the DNA TGCAGCGTAGAGGGGGGGGGCGAGCAGTACTTC. Protein sequence: CSVEGGGEQYF.

Ten or more counts support this clonotype. The chain has TRBV19 and TRBJ1-2; TRBD1 is a possible D gene (6 bases). Germline V gene sequence: CDR1 LNHDA, CDR2 SQIVND (reference sequence). The length of the CDR3 is 16 residues. The V end was cut by 1 base, the J end by 4 bases, with 16 bases between. The CDR3 protein is CASSIAAGVDLYGYTF. CDR3 nucleotide sequence: TGTGCCAGTAGTATAGCAGCAGGGGTGGACCTCTATGGCTACACCTTC.

The chain recombines TRBV7-3 with TRBJ2-1; TRBD2 aligns across 8 bases. V shed 5 bases and J 4 bases; nucleotides not matched to a gene: 7. Germline CDR1 and CDR2: SGHTA and FQGTGA. The CDR3 covers 15 residues. CDR3 bases: TGTGCCAGCAGCGAGGGACTAGTGGGGTACAATGAGCAGTTCTTC. This translates into CASSEGLVGYNEQFF.

The sample holds many counts of this clonotype. The V gene is TRBV6-1, the J gene TRBJ2-1; D might be TRBD2 (6 bases). The CDR3 length is 11 residues. CDR1 is MNHNS and CDR2 is SASEGT in the germline V gene. Trimming cost V 4 bases and J 13 bases, with 11 bases left between them. The CDR3 is CASSVGLLQFF. In DNA form, the CDR3 reads TGTGCCAGCAGTGTGGGACTTCTTCAGTTCTTC.

V gene TRBV5-1 combines with J gene TRBJ2-5, with D possibly matching TRBD1 (5 bases). Trimming removed 2 bases from V and 2 bases from J, with 13 bases in between. CDR3 length: 15 amino acids. Germline V CDR1 and CDR2: SGHRS, YFSETQ. CDR3 DNA: TGCGCCAGCAGCTTTCGTCAGGGAATTCAAGAGACCCAGTACTTC. It encodes CASSFRQGIQETQYF.

This clonotype has more than one count but fewer than ten. A read error is possible here, since a much larger clone lies one base away. The rearrangement links TRBV12-3 or TRBV12-4 to TRBJ1-2, with a tentative D call TRBD1 (6 bases). The CDR3 runs to 13 residues. Trimming removed 3 bases at V and 7 bases at J, with 12 bases between. This chain's CDR3 is CASSFWGRGGYTF. For the CDR3, the DNA is TGTGCCAGCAGTTTCTGGGGGCGGGGTGGCTACACCTTC.

This clonotype occurred many times. The rearrangement joins TRBV11-2 to TRBJ2-2; D gene uncertain. The CDR3 totals 15 residues. The V gene's germline CDR1 is SGHAT and CDR2 FQNNGV. V was clipped by 1 base and J by 0 bases, with 6 bases between them. This chain's CDR3 is CASSLGRSNTGELFF. For the CDR3, the DNA is TGTGCCAGCAGCTTAGGCAGGTCGAACACCGGGGAGCTGTTTTTT.

The table lists this clonotype with many counts. The rearrangement links TRBV29-1 to TRBJ2-5, with TRBD2 as a possible D gene (6 bases). The germline V gene has CDR1 SQVTM and CDR2 ANQGSEA. This CDR3 spans 15 amino acids. V was pared by 3 bases and J by 5 bases, with 19 bases between. CDR3: CSVEGGGQGDETQYF. The CDR3 coding sequence is TGCAGCGTTGAGGGGGGAGGTCAGGGAGACGAGACCCAGTACTTC.

The chain couples TRBV11-2 to TRBJ2-5; 7 bases line up with TRBD2. Unmatched junction bases numbered 18, after V lost 5 bases and J lost 0 bases. This CDR3 contains 19 residues. Per the germline V gene, CDR1 is SGHAT and CDR2 is FQNNGV. Here the CDR3 DNA reads TGTGCCAGCAGCCCCCGGCCGGGACCAGCGGGACCTTACCAAGAGACCCAGTACTTC. Protein sequence: CASSPRPGPAGPYQETQYF.

This clonotype was seen once. The V call is TRBV24-1, the J call TRBJ1-4, with D uncertain. Germline values: CDR1 KGHDR, CDR2 SFDVKD. This CDR3 contains 15 residues. The ends were cut back, 4 bases at V and 5 bases at J, with 13 bases in the middle. The CDR3 spells CATSDPTPGNEKLFF. The CDR3 bases are TGTGCCACCAGTGACCCCACCCCAGGAAATGAAAAACTGTTTTTT.

Notes on this clonotype: A much larger clone is a single base away; this may be a read error. V and J are TRBV4-1 and TRBJ1-3; D is unresolved. The CDR3 runs 15 residues. Germline CDR1 MGHRA, CDR2 YSYEKL. This CDR3 reads CASSPGRASGNTTYF. The CDR3 coding sequence is TGCGCCAGCAGCCCCGGACGGGCCTCTGGAAACACCACATATTTT.

This clonotype was seen more than once but under ten times. Mismatch with germline at one junction end may stem from a read error. The genes are TRBV7-9 and TRBJ2-5; TRBD1 agrees at 9 bases. CDR1 is SEHNR and CDR2 is FQNEAQ in the germline V gene (reference sequence). The CDR3 is 15 residues long. The CDR3 reads CASSLDGTGIETQHF. Written as DNA, the CDR3 is TGTGCCAGCAGCTTAGACGGGACAGGGATAGAGACCCAGCACTTC.

This clonotype was recorded at least ten times. This chain uses TRBV20-1 with TRBJ2-7, with 11 nucleotides matching TRBD2. The J segment lost 7 bases and the V segment lost 1 base, leaving 9 bases of the junction unmatched. This CDR3 region has 15 residues. Germline V CDR1 and CDR2: DFQATT, SNEGSKA (reference sequence). CDR3 sequence (DNA): TGCAGTGCTAGAGGGGGACTAGCGGACCTTGAGGAGCAGTACTTC. Translated: CSARGGLADLEEQYF.

This chain connects TRBV20-1 to TRBJ2-5, with 10 bases matching TRBD2. Trimming at V came to 3 bases and at J to 11 bases, leaving 9 bases not matched to a gene. Per the germline V gene, CDR1 is DFQATT and CDR2 is SNEGSKA (reference sequence). The CDR3 has 13 residues. CDR3 in DNA: TGCAGTGCTAGGGGGACTAGCGTCGGTGAGCAGTACTTC. It codes for CSARGTSVGEQYF.

Concerning this clonotype itself: Since no conserved phenylalanine or tryptophan closes the CDR3, a read error is the likely cause. V is TRBV24-1 and J is TRBJ2-6, with 7 bases aligning to TRBD1. Per germline, CDR1 KGHDR and CDR2 SFDVKD. The CDR3 has 16 residues. CDR3 nucleotide sequence: TGTGCCACCAGTGCGAGGGGGCGGGCTGGGGCTAACGTCCTGACTGTC. It is translated as CATSARGRAGANVLTV.

On this clonotype: Here the CDR3 omits its conserved ending phenylalanine or tryptophan, so a read error is the likely source. This chain uses TRBV5-1 with TRBJ2-2; D not resolved. The CDR3 has 12 residues. V dropped 5 bases and J dropped 3 bases, with 5 bases sitting between them. Looked up from germline, CDR1 is SGHRS and CDR2 is YFSETQ. CDR3 region: CASRFDTGELFL. CDR3 in DNA: TGCGCCAGCAGGTTTGACACCGGGGAGCTGTTTCTT.

This clonotype has at least ten counts. This chain joins TRBV5-5 and TRBJ2-2; 7 nucleotides agree with TRBD1. After removal of 4 bases from V and 7 bases from J, the junction contained 10 bases not matched to a gene. Germline CDR1 reads SGHKS; CDR2 reads YYEKEE (reference sequence). CDR3 length: 15 residues. Here the CDR3 reads CASSLRRTGGGELFF. The CDR3 coding sequence is TGTGCCAGCAGCCTCAGAAGGACAGGAGGCGGGGAGCTGTTTTTT.

This clonotype was recorded only once. This clone may be a read error of a much larger clone one base away. CDR3 region: CARSLALKRASPYEQYF. For the CDR3, the DNA is TGCGCCCGCAGCTTGGCCTTAAAAAGGGCTAGCCCCTACGAGCAGTACTTC. The V call is TRBV5-1, the J call TRBJ2-7, with TRBD2 as a possible D gene (5 bases). The germline V gene has CDR1 SGHRS and CDR2 YFSETQ. The CDR3 contains 17 residues.

This clonotype was detected ten times or more. The chain recombines TRBV7-8 with TRBJ1-2, with D unclear. The CDR3 sequence is 14 residues long. Trimming shortened V by 5 bases and J by 2 bases, and 12 bases separated the two germline ends. Germline CDR1 reads SGHVS; CDR2 reads FQNEAQ. CDR3 amino acids: CASSPRETNYGYTF. DNA of the CDR3: TGTGCCAGCAGCCCCCGGGAGACCAACTATGGCTACACCTTC.

As concerns this clonotype: Because the CDR3 is missing its conserved closing phenylalanine or tryptophan, this is likely a read error. The chain joins TRBV29-1 to TRBJ1-1; D is possibly TRBD1 (5 bases). Germline values: CDR1 SQVTM, CDR2 ANQGSEA. The CDR3 consists of 13 residues. V shed 6 bases and J shed 6 bases, with 17 bases lying between them. The DNA of the CDR3 is TGCAGCGTACTAGAGATCAGGGACTCTGAAGCTTTCATT. Translated: CSVLEIRDSEAFI.

This clonotype was recorded only once. The chain links TRBV2 to TRBJ2-2; D not resolved. CDR1 is SNHLY and CDR2 is FYNNEI in the germline V gene. The CDR3 spans 16 residues. Trimming stripped 4 bases from V and 1 base from J, with 13 bases between. CDR3: CASSVRTVKNTGELFF. CDR3 bases: TGTGCCAGCAGTGTGAGGACCGTAAAGAACACCGGGGAGCTGTTTTTT.